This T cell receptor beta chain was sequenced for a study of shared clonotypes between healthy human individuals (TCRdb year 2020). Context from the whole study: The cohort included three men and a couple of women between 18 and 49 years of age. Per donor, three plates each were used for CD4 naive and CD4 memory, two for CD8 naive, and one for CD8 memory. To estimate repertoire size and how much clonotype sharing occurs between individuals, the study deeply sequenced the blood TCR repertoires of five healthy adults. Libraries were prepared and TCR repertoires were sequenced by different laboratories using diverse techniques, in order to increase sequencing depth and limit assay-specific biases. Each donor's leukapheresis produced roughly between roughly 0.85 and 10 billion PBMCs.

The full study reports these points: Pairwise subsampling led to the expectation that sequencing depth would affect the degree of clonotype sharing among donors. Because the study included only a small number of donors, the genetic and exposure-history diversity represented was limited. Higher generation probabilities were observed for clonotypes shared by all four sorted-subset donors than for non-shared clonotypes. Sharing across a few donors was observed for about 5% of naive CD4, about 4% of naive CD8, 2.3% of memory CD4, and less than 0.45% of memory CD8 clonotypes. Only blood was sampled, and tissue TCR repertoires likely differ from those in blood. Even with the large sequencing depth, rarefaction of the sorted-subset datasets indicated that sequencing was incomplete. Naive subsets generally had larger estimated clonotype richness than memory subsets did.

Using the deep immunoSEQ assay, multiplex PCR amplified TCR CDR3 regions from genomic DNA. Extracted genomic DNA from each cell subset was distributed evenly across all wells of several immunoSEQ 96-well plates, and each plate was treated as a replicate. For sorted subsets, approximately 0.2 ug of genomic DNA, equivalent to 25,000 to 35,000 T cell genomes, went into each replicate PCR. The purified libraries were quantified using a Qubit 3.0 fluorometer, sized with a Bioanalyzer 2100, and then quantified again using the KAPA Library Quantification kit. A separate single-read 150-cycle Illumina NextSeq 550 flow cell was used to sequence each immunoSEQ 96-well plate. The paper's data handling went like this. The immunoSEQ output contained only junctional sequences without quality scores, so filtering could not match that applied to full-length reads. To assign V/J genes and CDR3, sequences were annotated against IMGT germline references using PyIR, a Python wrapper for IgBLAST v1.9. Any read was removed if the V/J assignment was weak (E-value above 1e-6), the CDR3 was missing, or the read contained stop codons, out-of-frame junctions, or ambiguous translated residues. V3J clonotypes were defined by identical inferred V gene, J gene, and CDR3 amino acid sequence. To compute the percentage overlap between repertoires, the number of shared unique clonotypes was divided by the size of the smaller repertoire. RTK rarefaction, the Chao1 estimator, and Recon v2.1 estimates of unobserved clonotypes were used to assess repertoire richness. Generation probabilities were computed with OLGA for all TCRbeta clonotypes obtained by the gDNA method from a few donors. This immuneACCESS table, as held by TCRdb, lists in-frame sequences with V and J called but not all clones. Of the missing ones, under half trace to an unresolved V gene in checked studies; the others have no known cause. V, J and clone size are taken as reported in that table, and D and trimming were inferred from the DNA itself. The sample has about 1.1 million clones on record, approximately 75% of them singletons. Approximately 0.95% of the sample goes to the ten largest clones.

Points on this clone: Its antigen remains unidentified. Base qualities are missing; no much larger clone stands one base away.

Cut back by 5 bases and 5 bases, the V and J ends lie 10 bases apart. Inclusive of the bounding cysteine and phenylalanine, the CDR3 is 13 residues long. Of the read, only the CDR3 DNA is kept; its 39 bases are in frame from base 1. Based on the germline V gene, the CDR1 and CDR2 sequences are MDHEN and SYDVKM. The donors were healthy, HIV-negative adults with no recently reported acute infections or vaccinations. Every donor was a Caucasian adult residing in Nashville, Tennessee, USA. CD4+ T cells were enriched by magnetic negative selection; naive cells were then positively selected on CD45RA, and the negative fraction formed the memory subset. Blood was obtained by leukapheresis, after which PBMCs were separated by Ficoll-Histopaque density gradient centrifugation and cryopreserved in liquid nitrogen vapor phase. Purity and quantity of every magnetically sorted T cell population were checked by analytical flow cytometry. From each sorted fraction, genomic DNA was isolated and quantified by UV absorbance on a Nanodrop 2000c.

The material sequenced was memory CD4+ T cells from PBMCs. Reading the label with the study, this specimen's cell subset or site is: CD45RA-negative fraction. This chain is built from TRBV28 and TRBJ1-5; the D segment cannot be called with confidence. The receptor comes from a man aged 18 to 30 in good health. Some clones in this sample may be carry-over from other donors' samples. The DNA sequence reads TGTGCCAGCAGTCCGTCAAGGTATCAGCCCCAGCATTTT. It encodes CASSPSRYQPQHF. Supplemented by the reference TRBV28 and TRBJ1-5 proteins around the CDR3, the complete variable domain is DVKVTQSSRYLVKRTGEKVFLECVQDMDHENMFWYRQDPGLGLRLIYFSYDVKMKEKGDIPEGYSVSREKKERFSLILESASTNQTSMYLCASSPSRYQPQHFGDGTRLSIL.